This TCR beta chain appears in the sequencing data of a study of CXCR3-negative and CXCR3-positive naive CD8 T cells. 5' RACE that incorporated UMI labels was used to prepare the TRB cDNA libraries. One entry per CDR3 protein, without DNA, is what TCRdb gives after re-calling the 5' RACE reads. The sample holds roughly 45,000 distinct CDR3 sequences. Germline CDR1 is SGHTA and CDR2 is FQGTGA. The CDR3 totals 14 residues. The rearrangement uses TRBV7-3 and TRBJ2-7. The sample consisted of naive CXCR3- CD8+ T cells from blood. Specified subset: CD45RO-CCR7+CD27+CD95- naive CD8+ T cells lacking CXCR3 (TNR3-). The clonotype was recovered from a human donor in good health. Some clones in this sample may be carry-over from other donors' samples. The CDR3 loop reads CASTPRVTTYEQYF. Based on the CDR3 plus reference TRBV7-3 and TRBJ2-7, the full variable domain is GAGVSQTPSNKVTEKGKYVELRCDPISGHTALYWYRQSLGQGPEFLIYFQGTGAADDSGLPNDRFFAVRPEGSVSTLKIQRTERGDSAVYLCASTPRVTTYEQYFGPGTRLTVT.